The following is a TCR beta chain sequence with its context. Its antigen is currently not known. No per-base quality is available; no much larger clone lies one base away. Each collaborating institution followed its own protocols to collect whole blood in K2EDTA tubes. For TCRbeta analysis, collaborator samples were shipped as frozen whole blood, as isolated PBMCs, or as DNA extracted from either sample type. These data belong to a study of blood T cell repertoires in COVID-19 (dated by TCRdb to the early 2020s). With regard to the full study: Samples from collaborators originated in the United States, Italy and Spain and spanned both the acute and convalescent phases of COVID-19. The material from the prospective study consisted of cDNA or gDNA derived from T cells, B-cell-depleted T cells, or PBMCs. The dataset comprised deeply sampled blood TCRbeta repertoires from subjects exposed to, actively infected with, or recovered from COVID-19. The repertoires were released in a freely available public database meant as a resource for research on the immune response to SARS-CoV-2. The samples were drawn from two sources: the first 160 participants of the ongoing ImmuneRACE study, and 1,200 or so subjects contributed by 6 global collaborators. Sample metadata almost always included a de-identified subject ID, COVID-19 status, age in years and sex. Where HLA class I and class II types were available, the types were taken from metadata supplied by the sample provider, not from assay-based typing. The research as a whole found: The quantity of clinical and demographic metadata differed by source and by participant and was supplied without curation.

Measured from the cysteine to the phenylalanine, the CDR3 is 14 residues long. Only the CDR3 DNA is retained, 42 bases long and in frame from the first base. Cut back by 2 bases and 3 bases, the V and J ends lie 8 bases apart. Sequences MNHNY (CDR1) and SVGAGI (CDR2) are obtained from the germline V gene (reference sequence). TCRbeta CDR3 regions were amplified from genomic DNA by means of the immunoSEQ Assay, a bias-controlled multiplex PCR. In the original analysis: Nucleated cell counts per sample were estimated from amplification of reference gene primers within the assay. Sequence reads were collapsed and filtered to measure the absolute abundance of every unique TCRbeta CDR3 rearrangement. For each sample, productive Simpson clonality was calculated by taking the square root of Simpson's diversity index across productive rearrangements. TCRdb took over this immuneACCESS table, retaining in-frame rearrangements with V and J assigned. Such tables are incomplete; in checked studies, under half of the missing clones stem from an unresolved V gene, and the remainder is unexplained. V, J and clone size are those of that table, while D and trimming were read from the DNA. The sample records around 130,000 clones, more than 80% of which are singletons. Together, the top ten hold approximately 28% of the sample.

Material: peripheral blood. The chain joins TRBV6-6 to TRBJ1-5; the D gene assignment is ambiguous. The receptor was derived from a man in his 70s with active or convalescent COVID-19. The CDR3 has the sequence CASSYPGVNQPQHF. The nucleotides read TGTGCCAGCAGTTACCCCGGGGTCAATCAGCCCCAGCATTTT.